One and the same sample provided the 32 T cell receptor beta chains below, sequenced in a study of cytomegalovirus exposure and HLA in healthy donors (dated by TCRdb to between 2016 and 2019). The library was produced with the immunoSEQ multiplex PCR assay. A mixture of 60 forward primers for TCR Vbeta segments and 13 reverse primers for TCR Jbeta segments was used in the multiplex PCR. TCRdb took over this immuneACCESS table, retaining in-frame rearrangements with V and J assigned. Such tables are incomplete; in checked studies, under half of the missing clones stem from an unresolved V gene, and the remainder is unexplained. This sample is represented by under 250,000 clones; 80% to 90% of them were singletons. Around 0.23% of the sample is taken by the ten largest. The sample taken for sequencing was PBMCs. These receptors all stem from a girl aged 2-10 years in good health and CMV-seronegative.

The J gene is TRBJ2-3, the V gene TRBV7-9; D is possibly TRBD1 (6 bases). Germline loops: CDR1 SEHNR, CDR2 FQNEAQ (reference sequence). The V gene lost 5 bases and the J gene lost 6 bases, with 21 bases spanning the gap. The CDR3 sequence is 16 residues long. CDR3 protein: CASSGGPGVGGDTQYF. Here the CDR3 DNA reads TGTGCCAGCAGCGGGGGCCCAGGGGTAGGTGGGGATACGCAGTATTTT.

The chain carries TRBV5-4 and TRBJ1-2; 10 positions match TRBD1. The trim removed 0 bases at V and 3 bases at J, leaving 2 bases unmatched. The CDR3 spans 15 residues. Germline CDR1 SGHNT, CDR2 YYREEE (reference sequence). Here the CDR3 DNA reads TGTGCCAGCAGCTTGGGACAGGGGGCCCACTATGGCTACACCTTC. Translation: CASSLGQGAHYGYTF.

V usage is TRBV2 and J usage is TRBJ1-4; no reliable D call. V lost 2 bases to trimming and J lost 0 bases, with 7 bases between them. The CDR3 contains 15 residues. Germline V gene sequence: CDR1 SNHLY, CDR2 FYNNEI. In nucleotides, the CDR3 is TGTGCCAGCAGTGAACTACGGGCAACTAATGAAAAACTGTTTTTT. As protein: CASSELRATNEKLFF.

The chain recombines TRBV7-9 with TRBJ1-2; 9 bases are shared with TRBD1. The J segment lost 4 bases and the V segment lost 5 bases, leaving 8 bases of the junction unmatched. The germline CDR1 and CDR2 sequences are SEHNR and FQNEAQ (reference sequence). The CDR3 totals 15 residues. The CDR3 region has the DNA TGTGCCAGCAGCCGGGGACAGGGCGGGATCTATGGCTACACCTTC. Protein sequence: CASSRGQGGIYGYTF.

The gene calls are TRBV10-1 and TRBJ1-2; possible D gene TRBD1, 6 bases. The V end lost 5 bases, the J end lost 8 bases, and 15 bases lay between the germline ends. CDR3 length equals 13 residues. Germline CDR1 and CDR2: WNHNN and SYGVQD (reference sequence). This CDR3 reads CASSWDTAGGYTF. CDR3 sequence (DNA): TGCGCCAGCAGTTGGGACACTGCCGGGGGCTACACCTTC.

The chain couples TRBV5-1 to TRBJ2-5, with 11 bases that match TRBD2. In germline, CDR1 is SGHRS, CDR2 YFSETQ. CDR3 length: 15 amino acids. The V and J ends lost 0 bases and 4 bases, in that order; junction bases with no gene match: 2. Here the CDR3 DNA reads TGCGCCAGCAGCTTGGGGCTAGCGGGAGGAGAGACCCAGTACTTC. Translation gives CASSLGLAGGETQYF.

The chain recombines TRBV6-1 with TRBJ2-7; possibly TRBD2 for D (6 bases). The CDR3 spans 13 residues. Trimming took off 3 bases at V and 6 bases at J, with 12 bases between the two ends. CDR1 is MNHNS and CDR2 is SASEGT in the germline V gene. CDR3 nucleotide sequence: TGTGCCAGCAGTGAGGGAGGACTGTTCGAGCAGTACTTC. As protein: CASSEGGLFEQYF.

This clone was counted only a few times. The V gene is TRBV5-6, the J gene TRBJ1-1; no clear D. The CDR3 totals 14 residues. Germline V gives CDR1 SGHDT, CDR2 YYEEEE. V was clipped by 2 bases and J by 6 bases, with 14 bases between them. CDR3 residues: CASSFLVGDPEAFF. CDR3 coding DNA: TGTGCCAGCAGCTTTCTAGTCGGTGATCCTGAAGCTTTCTTT.

The V gene is TRBV27, the J gene TRBJ2-7; D remains unclear. CDR3 length: 14 amino acids. Trimming took 5 bases from V and 5 from J, leaving 16 bases between them. Germline V gene sequence: CDR1 MNHEY, CDR2 SMNVEV (reference sequence). The CDR3: CASSARSSGNEQYF. CDR3 bases: TGTGCCAGCAGTGCACGGAGTTCCGGAAACGAGCAGTACTTC.

This sequence joins TRBV7-8 and TRBJ1-1; a weak D match, TRBD1 (5 bases). V gave up 5 bases and J gave up 1 base, with 14 bases separating them. The CDR3 runs 15 residues. Germline CDR1 reads SGHVS; CDR2 reads FQNEAQ. The CDR3, as DNA: TGTGCCAGCAGCGCCGGACACGGAGAGAACACTGAAGCTTTCTTT. Amino acids: CASSAGHGENTEAFF. Looking up the rest from reference TRBV7-8 and TRBJ1-1 gives the full variable domain: GAGVSQSPRYKVAKRGQDVALRCDPISGHVSLFWYQQALGQGPEFLTYFQNEAQLDKSGLPSDRFFAERPEGSVSTLKIQRTQQEDSAVYLCASSAGHGENTEAFFGQGTRLTVV.

The chain is built from TRBV5-4 and TRBJ2-1; the D is unclear. The V gene lost 0 bases and the J gene lost 0 bases, with 4 bases spanning the gap. The CDR3 consists of 14 residues. Germline CDR1 SGHNT, CDR2 YYREEE (reference sequence). The CDR3 DNA reads as TGTGCCAGCAGCTTGGAATACTCCTACAATGAGCAGTTCTTC. Its protein is CASSLEYSYNEQFF. The whole variable domain, remainder taken from reference TRBV5-4 and TRBJ2-1, is ETGVTQSPTHLIKTRGQQVTLRCSSQSGHNTVSWYQQALGQGPQFIFQYYREEENGRGNFPPRFSGLQFPNYSSELNVNALELDDSALYLCASSLEYSYNEQFFGPGTRLTVL.

This chain uses TRBV18 with TRBJ2-1, with 8 bases that match TRBD2. J was trimmed by 6 bases and V by 3 bases; bases with no gene match: 7. The CDR3 has 15 residues. CDR1 is KGHSH and CDR2 is LQKENI in the germline V gene. CDR3 sequence reads: CASSPRTSQSNEQFF. CDR3 coding DNA: TGTGCCAGCTCACCCCGGACTAGCCAGTCCAATGAGCAGTTCTTC.

This chain links TRBV18 with TRBJ2-7; TRBD2 agrees at 10 bases. This CDR3 is 15 amino acids long. Germline assignment: CDR1 KGHSH and CDR2 LQKENI. J was trimmed by 6 bases and V by 4 bases; bases with no gene match: 9. This chain's CDR3 is CASSLESGLAVEQYF. The CDR3 DNA sequence: TGTGCCAGCTCACTCGAGTCAGGACTAGCGGTCGAGCAGTACTTC.

V usage is TRBV10-2 and J usage is TRBJ2-1; perhaps TRBD2 as D (5 bases). The CDR3 runs to 17 residues. Germline V lookup: CDR1 WSHSY, CDR2 SAAADI. V dropped 2 bases and J dropped 4 bases, with 18 bases sitting between them. The CDR3 sequence is CASSEPVLVFLYNEQFF. CDR3 DNA: TGCGCCAGCAGTGAGCCAGTACTAGTCTTTCTTTACAATGAGCAGTTCTTC.

The genes are TRBV2 and TRBJ2-3, with TRBD2 matching over 10 bases. The CDR3 extends over 16 amino acids. Trimming at V came to 4 bases and at J to 1 base, leaving 5 bases not matched to a gene. From germline, CDR1 is SNHLY and CDR2 FYNNEI. CDR3 in DNA: TGTGCCAGCAGTGGGACTAGCGGTCTCCGCACAGATACGCAGTATTTT. Encoded protein: CASSGTSGLRTDTQYF.

The rearrangement joins TRBV6-5 to TRBJ1-1; D call uncertain. V dropped 1 base and J dropped 1 base, with 7 bases sitting between them. Germline CDR1 reads MNHEY; CDR2 reads SVGAGI. The CDR3 spans 14 residues. The DNA of the CDR3 is TGTGCCAGCAGTTACTGGAGAGAGAACACTGAAGCTTTCTTT. It is translated as CASSYWRENTEAFF.

The chain has TRBV6-1 and TRBJ2-3; 8 nucleotides line up with TRBD1. This CDR3 is built from 15 residues. Germline assignment: CDR1 MNHNS and CDR2 SASEGT. Losses at the gene ends were 3 bases for V and 3 bases for J; bases not matched to a gene: 5. The CDR3 DNA sequence: TGTGCCAGCAGTGACCTCAGGGGGCTAACAGATACGCAGTATTTT. Amino acids: CASSDLRGLTDTQYF.

V gene TRBV28 combines with J gene TRBJ2-5; TRBD1 matches 8 bases. With the DNA end fitting TRBJ2-7 better, the J assignment may be wrong. Germline V gene lookup returns CDR1 MDHEN and CDR2 SYDVKM. This CDR3 is built from 16 residues. The CDR3 loop is CASSSTRQGRSIEQYF. The CDR3 DNA reads TGTGCCAGCAGTTCCACAAGACAGGGGCGCTCGATCGAGCAGTACTTC.

This clone showed up just a few times. J is TRBJ2-3 and V is TRBV6-5; 13 bases agree with TRBD2. The CDR3 spans 16 residues. The V gene's germline CDR1 is MNHEY and CDR2 SVGAGI. V lost 4 bases to trimming and J lost 4 bases; unmatched junction nucleotides: 5. CDR3 sequence (DNA): TGTGCCAGCAGTTTCAGGACTAGCGGGGGCCCAGATACGCAGTATTTT. Its protein is CASSFRTSGGPDTQYF.

The V and J genes are TRBV7-6 and TRBJ1-5; tentative D call: TRBD1 (6 bases). Trimming removed 1 base from V and 3 bases from J, with 7 bases in between. This CDR3 is built from 14 residues. CDR1 is SGHVS and CDR2 is FNYEAQ in the germline V gene. The CDR3 sequence is CASSLGQVNQPQHF. As DNA, the CDR3 is TGTGCCAGCAGCTTAGGACAGGTCAATCAGCCCCAGCATTTT.

This clone has more than one count but fewer than ten. This chain uses TRBV6-5 with TRBJ1-4; no clear D gene. The V gene's germline CDR1 is MNHEY and CDR2 SVGAGI. Trimming cost V 2 bases and J 4 bases, with 5 bases left between them. The CDR3 length is 13 residues. The CDR3 is CASSYSINEKLFF. DNA for the CDR3: TGTGCCAGCAGTTACAGCATTAATGAAAAACTGTTTTTT.

This chain uses TRBV7-8 with TRBJ1-2; D uncertain. The length of the CDR3 is 13 residues. CDR1 is SGHVS, CDR2 FQNEAQ, per germline. V gave up 8 bases and J gave up 1 base, with 11 bases separating them. The CDR3 here is CASAQSGNYGYTF. CDR3 nucleotides: TGTGCCAGCGCCCAGTCGGGTAACTATGGCTACACCTTC.

This clone was counted once. This chain's CDR3 is CASSSGAGGERDTQYF. CDR3 coding DNA: TGTGCCTCATCATCTGGGGCGGGAGGTGAGAGAGATACGCAGTATTTT. The chain is built from TRBV10-3 and TRBJ2-3; 8 bases line up with TRBD2. V lost 11 bases and J lost 5; bases outside the gene matches: 18. The CDR3 has 16 amino acids. Germline V gives CDR1 ENHRY, CDR2 SYGVKD.

This clone was picked up one time. The rearrangement uses TRBV21-1 and TRBJ1-1; the listed D gene, TRBD1, was not tested against the DNA. TRBV21-1 is labeled a pseudogene. This CDR3 comprises 17 residues. The CDR3 sequence: CASSNHSQGTGNTEAFF. The CDR3 nucleotides read TGTGCCAGCAGCAATCATAGCCAGGGGACAGGGAACACTGAAGCTTTCTTT.

This clone has just one count. The chain combines TRBV7-9 with TRBJ2-3; no definite D call. Germline assignment: CDR1 SEHNR and CDR2 FQNEAQ (reference sequence). The length of the CDR3 is 14 residues. The V gene lost 0 bases and the J gene lost 4 bases, with 8 bases spanning the gap. CDR3 sequence (DNA): TGTGCCAGCAGCTTAGCGTCTAGACCAGATACGCAGTATTTT. It translates to CASSLASRPDTQYF.

V and J are TRBV4-1 and TRBJ2-7, with TRBD2 as a possible D gene (6 bases). The CDR3 runs to 14 residues. Germline loops: CDR1 MGHRA, CDR2 YSYEKL. V was clipped by 1 base and J by 6 bases, with 13 bases between them. CDR3 loop: CASSQGPGAREQYF. The CDR3 DNA is TGCGCCAGCAGCCAAGGGCCGGGAGCCCGCGAGCAGTACTTC.

This chain uses TRBV10-3 with TRBJ2-3; 14 positions agree with TRBD2. CDR3 length: 15 amino acids. Germline V lookup: CDR1 ENHRY, CDR2 SYGVKD. Trimming at V came to 8 bases and at J to 2 bases, leaving 3 bases not matched to a gene. CDR3 amino acids: CAIGTSGSITDTQYF. The CDR3 region has the DNA TGTGCCATCGGGACTAGCGGGAGTATCACAGATACGCAGTATTTT.

The V gene is TRBV6-5, the J gene TRBJ2-1, with a possible D match to TRBD2 (5 bases). The CDR3 sequence is 14 residues long. Trimming stripped 5 bases from V and 2 bases from J, with 10 bases between. The germline CDR1 and CDR2 sequences are MNHEY and SVGAGI. CDR3 DNA sequence: TGTGCCAGCAGTCTCGGGGTAACCTACAATGAGCAGTTCTTC. It is translated as CASSLGVTYNEQFF.

This clone was counted between two and nine times. V gene TRBV11-2 combines with J gene TRBJ1-1; no clear D. Germline V gene data show CDR1 as SGHAT and CDR2 as FQNNGV. V was clipped by 6 bases and J by 0 bases, with 17 bases between them. This CDR3 is built from 16 residues. The CDR3 spells CASRATSGGMNTEAFF. The CDR3 region has the DNA TGTGCCAGCAGAGCGACTTCGGGAGGCATGAACACTGAAGCTTTCTTT.

V gene TRBV5-1 combines with J gene TRBJ1-1; a possible D gene is TRBD1 (6 bases). Deletions cut 3 bases from V and 6 bases from J, with 18 bases between. This CDR3 contains 15 residues. Germline V gene sequence: CDR1 SGHRS, CDR2 YFSETQ. For the CDR3, the DNA is TGCGCCAGCAGCTGGGGGGGGGCAGATCCTGCTGAAGCTTTCTTT. It yields the protein CASSWGGADPAEAFF.

V gene TRBV18 combines with J gene TRBJ1-5, with a possible D match to TRBD1 (5 bases). Germline-derived CDR1 and CDR2 are KGHSH and LQKENI. CDR3 length equals 16 residues. Trimming pared 3 bases from V and 0 bases from J, leaving 12 bases between. This CDR3 is CASSPDRIGSNQPQHF. Written as DNA, the CDR3 is TGTGCCAGCTCACCTGACAGAATTGGTAGCAATCAGCCCCAGCATTTT.

The V gene is TRBV19, the J gene TRBJ2-3, with 9 bases aligning to TRBD1. The CDR3 contains 17 residues. V was clipped by 4 bases and J by 0 bases; unmatched bases: 8. CDR1 and CDR2 (germline): LNHDA, SQIVND (reference sequence). The CDR3 loop reads CASSTRTGVASTDTQYF. CDR3 sequence (DNA): TGTGCCAGTAGTACCAGGACAGGGGTTGCTAGCACAGATACGCAGTATTTT.